This TCR beta chain came from a study of cytomegalovirus exposure and HLA in healthy donors. Study conclusions and caveats: Later on, analysis showed that most CMV-associated TCR beta chains appeared to be HLA-restricted. Investigators reported 150 to 200 TCR beta chains as tied to cytomegalovirus.

As concerns this clone: Its specificity is unknown.

The PCR made use of 60 Vbeta and 13 Jbeta primers. Repertoires were generated with immunoSEQ multiplex PCR, while TCRdb's copy carries only in-frame clones and drops some. The table shows about 90,000 clones, with 65% to 75% occurring only once. The clonotype was recovered from a man aged 25-40 years in good health and CMV-seropositive. Sequencing input: PBMCs.

CDR3 loop: CASSLSTALQDTQYF. CDR3 DNA sequence: TGTGCCAGTAGCCTCTCGACAGCTCTGCAGGATACGCAGTATTTT. The rearrangement links TRBV19 to TRBJ2-3; D might be TRBD1 (5 bases). Between the trimmed V and J ends, which lost 6 bases and 6 bases, there was a span of 19 bases. Germline V CDR1 and CDR2: LNHDA, SQIVND (reference sequence). CDR3 length: 15 residues.